A single T cell receptor (beta chain) is shown here with its context. Its antigen is unknown. These data come from a study of T cell responses to AZD1222 COVID-19 vaccine. Study outcomes and limitations: The donors showed a predominance of white British ancestry and of females, with possible underestimation of clonal diversity.

V lost 4 bases and J 2 bases, leaving 12 bases between the germline ends. The CDR3 is 14 amino acids. Germline V gene sequence: CDR1 SGHRS, CDR2 YFSETQ. Sequencing was performed with immunoSEQ multiplex PCR; in TCRdb, only in-frame clones are kept and a portion is missing. The profile covers around 200,000 clones, with roughly 93% appearing a single time and 3% to 5% taken by the ten largest. The receptor was derived from an adult in good health. The sequenced sample was peripheral blood, obtained on day 0 of AZD1222 vaccination. This sequence joins TRBV5-1 and TRBJ1-1, with a weak D call TRBD1 (6 bases). For the CDR3, the DNA is TGCGCCAGCAGCATACAACAGGGAAACACTGAAGCTTTCTTT. Translated: CASSIQQGNTEAFF.